This passage covers 9 T cell receptor beta chains from one sample sequenced in a study of graft-versus-host responses after intestinal transplantation. These receptors have no identified antigens. Assay: immunoSEQ multiplex PCR; the TCRdb copy retains only in-frame clones and omits some. The table shows around 120,000 clones, with 90% occurring only once. The sample was unstimulated CD4+ T cells sorted from spleen or lymph node cells, taken before intestinal transplant. The receptors originated from a human donor who received an intestinal transplant.

The V and J genes are TRBV7-9 and TRBJ2-1; 9 nucleotides line up with TRBD2. The CDR3 consists of 15 residues. Germline trimming cut 5 bases from V and 4 bases from J; bases unmatched to any gene: 6. Germline V gives CDR1 SEHNR, CDR2 FQNEAQ (reference sequence). The CDR3 spells CASSVSRGGYNEQFF. The CDR3 bases are TGTGCCAGCAGCGTTTCGCGGGGGGGATACAATGAGCAGTTCTTC.

The V and J genes are TRBV2 and TRBJ2-1; 11 bases line up with TRBD2. Losses at the gene ends were 3 bases for V and 8 bases for J; bases not matched to a gene: 3. Germline loops: CDR1 SNHLY, CDR2 FYNNEI. The CDR3 extends over 14 amino acids. CDR3 loop: CASSDPSGRYEQFF. The CDR3 DNA follows: TGTGCCAGCAGTGACCCTAGCGGGAGGTATGAGCAGTTCTTC.

This clone was recorded once. The chain links TRBV9 to TRBJ1-1; 7 bases align to TRBD1. Germline CDR1 SGDLS, CDR2 YYNGEE. The CDR3 has 13 residues. J was trimmed by 2 bases and V by 4 bases; bases with no gene match: 2. The DNA of the CDR3 is TGTGCCAGCAGCTGGGACAGCAACACTGAAGCTTTCTTT. Encoded protein: CASSWDSNTEAFF.

The chain carries TRBV2 and TRBJ1-2; 8 nucleotides line up with TRBD1. Trimming at V came to 4 bases and at J to 6 bases, leaving 4 bases not matched to a gene. Per germline, CDR1 SNHLY and CDR2 FYNNEI. The length of the CDR3 is 13 residues. This CDR3 is CASSVQGADGYTF. The CDR3 DNA reads TGTGCCAGCAGTGTTCAGGGGGCGGATGGCTACACCTTC.

This clone was seen a single time. This chain connects TRBV7-3 to TRBJ2-2; D is ambiguous. Germline V gene sequence: CDR1 SGHTA, CDR2 FQGTGA. The CDR3 totals 13 residues. V was clipped by 6 bases and J by 1 base, with 6 bases between them. The CDR3 region is CASRSQNTGELFF. In DNA form, the CDR3 reads TGTGCCAGCAGATCCCAGAACACCGGGGAGCTGTTTTTT.

V is TRBV5-1 and J is TRBJ2-5; D is perhaps TRBD1 (7 bases). The CDR3 consists of 16 residues. The V end was cut by 6 bases, the J end by 0 bases, with 18 bases between. Germline assignment: CDR1 SGHRS and CDR2 YFSETQ. The DNA of the CDR3 is TGCGCCAGCACCGCCTTAGCAGGGGGGAACCAAGAGACCCAGTACTTC. Translating it yields CASTALAGGNQETQYF.

The J gene is TRBJ1-2, the V gene TRBV28; no clear D gene. The CDR3 is 11 residues long. Trimming took 7 bases from V and 4 from J, leaving 7 bases between them. Germline loops: CDR1 MDHEN, CDR2 SYDVKM. CDR3 protein: CASNQAYGYTF. The CDR3 nucleotides are TGTGCCAGCAACCAAGCCTATGGCTACACCTTC.

The V and J genes are TRBV6-6 and TRBJ2-7; 8 bases match TRBD2. The ends lost 6 bases at V and 6 bases at J; junction bases unmatched: 16. There are 16 residues in the CDR3. Germline loops: CDR1 MNHNY, CDR2 SVGAGI (reference sequence). The CDR3 reads CASSARNPGGPREQYF. CDR3 DNA sequence: TGTGCCAGCAGCGCCAGGAATCCGGGAGGGCCCCGCGAGCAGTACTTC.

This chain uses TRBV18 with TRBJ1-4; TRBD1 matches 9 bases. With 2 bases clipped from V and 8 bases from J, the junction kept 6 bases outside the gene matches. Germline CDR1 is KGHSH and CDR2 is LQKENI. The CDR3 runs 15 residues. CDR3 nucleotides: TGTGCCAGCTCACCAATCGGGACAGGGAGAGAAAAACTGTTTTTT. This gives the protein CASSPIGTGREKLFF.